The 14 T cell receptor beta chains below were found in one sample sequenced in a study of CD8+CD57+ T cells in acquired aplastic anemia. Sequenced patients had shown CD8+CD57+ cell expansion by flow cytometry. Genomic DNA templated the TCR beta VDJ and CDR3 profiling. In TCRdb, the reads were re-called with MiXCR into one record per CDR3 protein. Of 130,000 or so distinct CDR3 sequences listed, roughly 40% were seen once; the top ten hold over 2%. The source material was sorted CD4+, CD8+, or CD8+CD57+ T cells (not recorded which) from PBMCs. These receptors all come from a human donor with aplastic anemia.

In regard to this clonotype: A read error may be the cause here, since a much bigger clone is one base away. The chain recombines TRBV7-9 with TRBJ1-2; TRBD1 might be the D (5 bases). Germline V lookup: CDR1 SEHNR, CDR2 FQNEAQ (reference sequence). The CDR3 is 13 amino acids. CDR3 nucleotides: TGTGCCAGCCGCCAGGGAATGAACTATGGCTACATCTTC. It codes for CASRQGMNYGYIF.

This clonotype was picked up many times. This chain uses TRBV2 with TRBJ2-5; D uncertain. With 0 bases removed from V and 4 bases from J, the gap between germline ends came to 3 bases. The germline gives CDR1 SNHLY, CDR2 FYNNEI. The CDR3 runs to 12 residues. The CDR3 region is CASSEAVETQYF. The DNA for the CDR3 is TGTGCCAGCAGTGAAGCAGTAGAGACCCAGTACTTC.

This clonotype was observed many times. CDR3 amino acids: CASSQEGSGVWGETQYF. The CDR3 DNA reads TGCGCCAGCAGCCAAGAGGGTAGCGGGGTCTGGGGAGAGACCCAGTACTTC. The chain has TRBV4-3 and TRBJ2-5, with 8 bases matching TRBD2. J lost 4 bases, V lost 0 bases, and 10 bases had no gene match. The CDR3 runs to 17 residues. The V gene's germline CDR1 is LGHNA and CDR2 YSLEER.

The chain employs TRBV7-7 and TRBJ2-7, with D unresolved. The CDR3 is made up of 14 amino acids. CDR1 and CDR2 (germline): SSHAT, FNYEAQ (reference sequence). The CDR3 nucleotides read TGTGCTAGCAGCGCCCCCAGGCCGCCTGGCGAGCAGTACGTC. Its protein product is CASSAPRPPGEQYV.

CDR3 sequence reads: CASSPTSSPIQYF. The CDR3 DNA follows: TGCGCCAGCAGCCCGACTAGTTCCCCTATTCAGTACTTC. The chain combines TRBV5-1 with TRBJ2-4; D is perhaps TRBD2 (6 bases). The CDR3 runs 13 residues. Trimming stripped 4 bases from V and 10 bases from J, with 15 bases between. The germline V gene encodes CDR1 SGHRS and CDR2 YFSETQ.

In this sample, this clonotype turned up many times. The rearrangement joins TRBV20-1 to TRBJ2-3; D remains ambiguous. The germline V gene has CDR1 DFQATT and CDR2 SNEGSKA (reference sequence). The CDR3 totals 12 residues. Trimming removed 8 bases from V and 6 bases from J, with 15 bases in between. The CDR3 reads CSPSVIWDTQYF. CDR3 in DNA: TGCAGTCCGTCTGTGATCTGGGATACGCAGTATTTT.

Ten or more counts support this clonotype. The chain is built from TRBV10-1 and TRBJ1-2, with 7 bases fitting TRBD1. V gave up 11 bases and J gave up 2 bases; unmatched junction bases: 17. This CDR3 has 16 residues. Germline V CDR1 and CDR2: WNHNN, SYGVQD (reference sequence). The CDR3 protein is CAGGGTAPLPNYGYTF. CDR3 nucleotide sequence: TGCGCCGGGGGCGGGACAGCCCCTCTTCCCAACTATGGCTACACCTTC.

In regard to this clonotype: One end of the junction fails to match germline, which may point to a read error. The J gene is TRBJ1-1, the V gene TRBV5-4; D is perhaps TRBD1 (5 bases). CDR1 and CDR2 (germline): SGHNT, YYREEE (reference sequence). This CDR3 has 15 amino acids. The CDR3 region has the DNA TGTGCCAGCAGCTTGGGGGGTAAGGGGAACATTGAAGCTTTCTTT. It specifies CASSLGGKGNIEAFF.

The sample holds many counts of this clonotype. The rearrangement links TRBV29-1 to TRBJ2-1; unclear D gene. The germline gives CDR1 SQVTM, CDR2 ANQGSEA. The CDR3 consists of 12 residues. V shed 7 bases and J shed 8 bases, with 15 bases lying between them. The CDR3 DNA is TGCAGCGAAATGACCCCATTTCATGAGCAGTTCTTC. This sequence encodes CSEMTPFHEQFF.

The chain recombines TRBV15 with TRBJ2-7; possible D gene TRBD1, 5 bases. From germline, CDR1 is LNHNV and CDR2 YYDKDF (reference sequence). V was trimmed by 0 bases and J by 0 bases, leaving 12 bases between them. This CDR3 region has 16 residues. CDR3: CATSREGTGYSYEQYF. The CDR3 region has the DNA TGTGCCACCAGCAGAGAGGGCACAGGTTACTCCTACGAGCAGTACTTC.

A few counts support this clonotype. The chain has TRBV2 and TRBJ2-7; no definite D call. Trimming took off 6 bases at V and 5 bases at J, with 8 bases between the two ends. Per germline, CDR1 SNHLY and CDR2 FYNNEI. The CDR3 has 11 amino acids. CDR3 loop: CASSNIDEQYF. For the CDR3, the DNA is TGTGCCAGCAGCAATATAGACGAGCAGTACTTC.

This clonotype was detected many times. This chain joins TRBV6-5 and TRBJ2-3; D possibly uses TRBD1 or TRBD2 (5 bases each). The CDR3 covers 14 residues. Germline-derived CDR1 and CDR2 are MNHEY and SVGAGI. Trimming shortened V by 0 bases and J by 1 base, and 5 bases separated the two germline ends. CDR3 amino acids: CASSYSGGTDTQYF. The CDR3 nucleotides are TGTGCCAGCAGTTACTCGGGGGGCACAGATACGCAGTATTTT.

Comments on this clonotype: This clone may be a read error of a much larger clone one base away. V and J are TRBV4-2 and TRBJ1-6; D is unclear. Per the germline V gene, CDR1 is LGHNA and CDR2 is YNFKEQ. The V end was cut by 5 bases, the J end by 0 bases, with 14 bases between. The CDR3 contains 17 residues. The CDR3 is CASSADSFSSYNSPLHF. The DNA for the CDR3 is TGTGCCAGCAGCGCCGATTCCTTTAGCTCCTATAATTCACCCCTCCACTTT.

About this clonotype itself: Compared with germline, one end of the junction differs, possibly owing to a read error. This sequence joins TRBV27 and TRBJ2-7, with D maybe TRBD1 (6 bases). Germline CDR1 is MNHEY and CDR2 is SMNVEV (reference sequence). The CDR3 spans 12 residues. The CDR3 here is CVSRGPGREQYF. In DNA, the CDR3 is TGTGTCAGCAGGGGACCCGGGCGAGAGCAGTACTTC.